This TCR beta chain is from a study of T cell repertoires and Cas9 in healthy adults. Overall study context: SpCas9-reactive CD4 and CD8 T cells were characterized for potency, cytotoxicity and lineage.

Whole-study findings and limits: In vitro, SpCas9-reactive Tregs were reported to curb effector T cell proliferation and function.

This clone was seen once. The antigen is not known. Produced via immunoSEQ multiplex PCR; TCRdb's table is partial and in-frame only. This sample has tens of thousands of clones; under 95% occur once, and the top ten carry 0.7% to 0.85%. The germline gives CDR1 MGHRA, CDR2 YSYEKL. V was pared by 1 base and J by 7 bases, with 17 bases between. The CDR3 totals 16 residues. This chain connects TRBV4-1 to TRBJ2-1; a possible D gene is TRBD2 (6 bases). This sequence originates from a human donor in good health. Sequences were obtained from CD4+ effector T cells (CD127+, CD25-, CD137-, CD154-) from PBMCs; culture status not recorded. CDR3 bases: TGCGCCAGCAGCCAAGCTTCTTCCGGGAGCGGGAATGAGCAGTTCTTC. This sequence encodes CASSQASSGSGNEQFF.